This T cell receptor beta chain is drawn from a study of human thymus T cells. After removal of 2 bases from V and 2 bases from J, the junction contained 3 bases not matched to a gene. The CDR3 extends over 13 amino acids. CDR1 is SQVTM and CDR2 is ANQGSEA in the germline V gene. Study-level points and caveats: Among thymic and blood repertoires, usage of V and J genes appeared biased.

Donor material was obtained from healthy Finnish infants undergoing corrective surgery for congenital heart defects. Four of the eight donors gave about 0.45-1 mL blood during surgery. Worth noting for this clone: Its antigen remains unidentified.

Sequenced by immunoSEQ multiplex PCR; TCRdb stores in-frame clones only, minus some. Here the sample spans 46,000 or so clones, approximately 95% being singletons. This rearrangement joins TRBV29-1 to TRBJ2-7, with 7 positions matching TRBD2. The sequenced sample was blood. The TCR originated in a girl under three years old with a congenital heart defect but otherwise immunologically healthy. CDR3 coding DNA: TGCAGCGTTGAATGGGGAGGGACCTACGAGCAGTACTTC. Translated, it gives CSVEWGGTYEQYF.